The T cell receptor beta chain described here comes from a study of Ad26.COV2.S vaccination and SARS-CoV-2 variants. Overall study: Into the muscle, Ad26.COV2.S was dosed once or twice, 56 days apart.

Treatment noted: some 20 received Ad26.COV2.S at low or high dose, single or two shots; 5 received placebo; per-sample allocation not given. Collection of samples fell on day 63 after the first vaccine or placebo injection. In the case of this clone: Its antigen remains unknown.

Germline V CDR1 and CDR2: MNHEY, SMNVEV (reference sequence). Trimming removed 8 bases from V and 0 bases from J; junction bases left unmatched: 14. The CDR3 contains 19 residues. Sequenced by immunoSEQ multiplex PCR; TCRdb stores in-frame clones only, minus some. The sample carries some 250,000 clones, roughly 90% recorded once. Regarding the study as a whole: TCR breadth and depth analyses may have underestimated total T cell responses.

This receptor was taken from a person between 18 and 65 years old who received the Ad26.COV2.S COVID-19 vaccine or a placebo. The gene calls are TRBV27 and TRBJ1-6; 9 bases map to TRBD1. Sample: peripheral blood, taken in a trial of Ad26.COV2.S vaccine versus placebo. The CDR3 region is CASARDRVPRVSYNSPLHF. The CDR3 DNA sequence: TGTGCCAGCGCAAGGGACAGGGTCCCCCGAGTCTCCTATAATTCACCCCTCCACTTT.